Given below is one TCR beta chain in context. The investigators amplified TCR beta CDR3 regions from RNA transcripts. Using the HTBI primer set, a first-round RT-PCR was run on the TCR CDR3. TCRdb called the multiplex PCR reads again in MiXCR, with one record for every CDR3 protein. This table has approximately 360,000 distinct CDR3 sequences, approximately 25% appearing once. This sample was taken from a study of T cells in Graves' hyperthyroidism and ophthalmopathy. Diagnostic assessment was based on clinical symptoms, serum thyroxine and TRAb, thyroid ultrasound and orbital computed tomography. The length of the CDR3 is 15 residues. Germline V lookup: CDR1 KGHDR, CDR2 SFDVKD. V was cut by 2 bases and J by 0 bases, with 7 bases left in between.

Sequencing was done on a sample of blood. This rearrangement joins TRBV24-1 to TRBJ2-1; D gene ambiguous. The receptor was derived from a man between 45 and 60 years old with Graves' hyperthyroidism. CDR3 in amino acids: CATSDSWSSYNEQFF. The CDR3 DNA reads as TGTGCCACCAGTGATTCATGGTCCTCCTACAATGAGCAGTTCTTC.